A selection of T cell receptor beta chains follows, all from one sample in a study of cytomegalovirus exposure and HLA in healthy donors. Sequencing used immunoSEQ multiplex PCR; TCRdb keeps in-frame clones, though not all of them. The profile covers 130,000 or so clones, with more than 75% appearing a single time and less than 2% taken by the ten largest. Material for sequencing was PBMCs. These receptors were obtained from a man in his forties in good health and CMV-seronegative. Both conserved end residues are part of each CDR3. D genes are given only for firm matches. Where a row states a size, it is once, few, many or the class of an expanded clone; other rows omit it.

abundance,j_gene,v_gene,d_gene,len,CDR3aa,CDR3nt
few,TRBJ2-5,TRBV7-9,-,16,CASSLAGVRAQETQYF,TGTGCCAGCAGCTTAGCTGGGGTGAGGGCCCAAGAGACCCAGTACTTC
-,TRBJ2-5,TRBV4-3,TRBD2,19,CASSQDPSGGGSYQETQYF,TGCGCCAGCAGCCAAGATCCAAGCGGCGGGGGGTCCTACCAAGAGACCCAGTACTTC
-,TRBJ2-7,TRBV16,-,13,CASSQGGAGEQYF,TGTGCCAGCAGCCAAGGGGGGGCAGGTGAGCAGTACTTC
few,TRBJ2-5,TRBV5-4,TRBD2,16,CASSLDLAGGQETQYF,TGTGCCAGCAGCTTGGATCTGGCGGGGGGTCAAGAGACCCAGTACTTC
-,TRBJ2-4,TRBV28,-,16,CASSYGGELAKNIQYF,TGTGCCAGCAGTTATGGCGGGGAACTAGCCAAAAACATTCAGTACTTC
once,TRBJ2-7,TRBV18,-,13,CASSPTGRYEQYF,TGTGCCAGCTCACCAACGGGGAGGTACGAGCAGTACTTC
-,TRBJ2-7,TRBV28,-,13,CASSWLRGYEQYF,TGTGCCAGCAGTTGGTTGAGGGGGTACGAGCAGTACTTC
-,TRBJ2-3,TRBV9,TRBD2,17,CASSVLTSGGSTDTQYF,TGTGCCAGCAGCGTCCTTACTAGCGGGGGCAGCACAGATACGCAGTATTTT
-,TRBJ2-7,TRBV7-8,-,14,CASSLGAGPYEQYF,TGTGCCAGCAGCTTAGGTGCTGGCCCCTACGAGCAGTACTTC
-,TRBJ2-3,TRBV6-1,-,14,CASSYGQHTDTQYF,TGTGCCAGCAGCTATGGACAACACACAGATACGCAGTATTTT
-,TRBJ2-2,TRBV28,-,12,CASSFYHGELFF,TGTGCCAGCAGTTTCTACCACGGGGAGCTGTTTTTT
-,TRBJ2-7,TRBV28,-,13,CASSLTLVGEQYF,TGTGCCAGCAGTTTAACACTAGTTGGCGAGCAGTACTTC
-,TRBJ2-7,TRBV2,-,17,CASSEGHPWDGTYEQYF,TGTGCCAGCAGTGAAGGGCACCCGTGGGACGGGACATACGAGCAGTACTTC
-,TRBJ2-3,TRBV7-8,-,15,CASSLGRQGTDTQYF,TGTGCCAGCAGCCTGGGTAGGCAGGGCACAGATACGCAGTATTTT
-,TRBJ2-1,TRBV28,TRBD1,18,CASSLFAFRRQGNGKQFF,TGTGCCAGCAGTTTATTCGCTTTTAGGCGACAGGGGAACGGTAAGCAGTTCTTC
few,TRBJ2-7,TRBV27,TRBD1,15,CASRMGQNAAYEQYF,TGTGCCAGCAGGATGGGACAGAATGCAGCCTACGAGCAGTACTTC
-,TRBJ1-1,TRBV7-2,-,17,CASSPEVGRAKQAEAFF,TGTGCCAGCAGCCCCGAGGTGGGCAGGGCAAAGCAAGCTGAAGCTTTCTTT
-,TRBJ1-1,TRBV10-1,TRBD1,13,CASTPQGTTEAFF,TGCGCCAGCACCCCACAGGGGACCACTGAAGCTTTCTTT
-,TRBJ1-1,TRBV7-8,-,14,CASSLGLTGTEAFF,TGTGCCAGCAGCTTAGGCCTAACCGGCACTGAAGCTTTCTTT
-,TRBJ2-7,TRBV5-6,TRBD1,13,CASSRGTGYEQYF,TGTGCCAGCAGCCGCGGGACAGGCTACGAGCAGTACTTC
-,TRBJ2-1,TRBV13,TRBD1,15,CASSPSGTGRDEQFF,TGTGCCAGCAGCCCCTCCGGGACAGGGAGAGATGAGCAGTTCTTC
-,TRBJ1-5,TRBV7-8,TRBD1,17,CASSLGTGGEGSQPQHF,TGTGCCAGCAGCTTAGGAACAGGGGGCGAGGGGAGTCAGCCCCAGCATTTT
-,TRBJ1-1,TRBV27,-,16,CASRPNFQTGNTEAFF,TGTGCCAGCAGACCAAACTTTCAGACAGGGAACACTGAAGCTTTCTTT
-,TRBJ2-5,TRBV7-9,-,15,CASSLETGFLETQYF,TGTGCCAGCAGCTTAGAAACAGGGTTTTTAGAGACCCAGTACTTC
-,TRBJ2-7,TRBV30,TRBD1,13,CAWSEDRRYEQYF,TGTGCCTGGAGTGAGGACAGGCGCTACGAGCAGTACTTC
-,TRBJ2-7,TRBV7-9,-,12,CASSLESYEQYF,TGTGCCAGCAGCTTAGAGAGCTACGAGCAGTACTTC
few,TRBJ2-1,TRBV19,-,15,CASSTQRSSYNEQFF,TGTGCCAGTAGTACCCAGCGGAGCTCCTACAATGAGCAGTTCTTC
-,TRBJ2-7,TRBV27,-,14,CASSFEQNPYEQYF,TGTGCCAGCAGTTTCGAGCAAAATCCCTACGAGCAGTACTTC
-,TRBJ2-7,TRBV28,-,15,CASSLSLDRAYEQYF,TGTGCCAGCAGTTTATCCCTGGACAGAGCCTACGAGCAGTACTTC
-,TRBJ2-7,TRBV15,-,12,CATSRDRYEQYF,TGTGCCACCAGCAGAGATAGATACGAGCAGTACTTC
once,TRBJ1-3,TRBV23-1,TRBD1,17,CASSQRPWDREKDTIYF,TGCGCCAGCAGTCAACGCCCTTGGGACAGGGAGAAAGACACCATATATTTT
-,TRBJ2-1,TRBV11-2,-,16,CASSDTMRAAYNEQFF,TGTGCCAGCAGCGACACAATGCGGGCGGCCTACAATGAGCAGTTCTTC
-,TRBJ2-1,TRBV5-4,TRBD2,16,CASSLAGISGRDEQFF,TGTGCCAGCAGCTTAGCCGGGATTAGCGGGAGAGATGAGCAGTTCTTC
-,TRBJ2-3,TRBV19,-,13,CASSAGSPGTQYF,TGTGCCAGTAGCGCGGGAAGCCCTGGTACGCAGTATTTT
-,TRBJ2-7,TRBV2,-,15,CASSEDSTFSYEQYF,TGTGCCAGCAGTGAAGACAGTACCTTCTCCTACGAGCAGTACTTC
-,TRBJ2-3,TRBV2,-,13,CASSEQRADTQYF,TGTGCCAGCAGTGAACAGCGGGCAGATACGCAGTATTTT
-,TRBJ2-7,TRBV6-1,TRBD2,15,CASNERSGLAYEQYF,TGTGCCAGCAACGAACGCTCCGGACTAGCCTACGAGCAGTACTTC
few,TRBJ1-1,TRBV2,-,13,CASSPGPNTEAFF,TGTGCCAGCAGCCCTGGGCCTAACACTGAAGCTTTCTTT
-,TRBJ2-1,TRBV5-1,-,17,CASSLRGRVEGSNEQFF,TGCGCCAGCAGCTTGAGAGGCAGGGTCGAAGGTAGCAATGAGCAGTTCTTC
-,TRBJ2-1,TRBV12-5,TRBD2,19,CASGTGLAGGPGTYNEQFF,TGTGCTAGTGGTACGGGACTAGCGGGGGGGCCAGGCACCTACAATGAGCAGTTCTTC
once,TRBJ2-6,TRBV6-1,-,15,CAGGDTNSGANVLTF,TGTGCCGGGGGGGACACCAACTCTGGGGCCAACGTCCTGACTTTC
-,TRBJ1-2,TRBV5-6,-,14,CASSLGSPGYGYTF,TGTGCCAGCAGCTTGGGGTCTCCGGGTTATGGCTACACCTTC
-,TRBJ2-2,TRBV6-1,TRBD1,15,CASSPTGAHTGELFF,TGTGCCAGCAGTCCGACAGGGGCGCACACCGGGGAGCTGTTTTTT
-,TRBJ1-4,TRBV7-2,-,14,CASSLGTANEKLFF,TGTGCCAGCAGCTTAGGTACAGCAAATGAAAAACTGTTTTTT
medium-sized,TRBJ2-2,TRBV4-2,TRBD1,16,CASSQDLQGATGELFF,TGTGCCAGCAGCCAAGATCTACAGGGGGCAACCGGGGAGCTGTTTTTT
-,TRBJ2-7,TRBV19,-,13,CASSPSRRGEQYF,TGTGCCAGTAGTCCGTCTAGGCGAGGTGAGCAGTACTTC
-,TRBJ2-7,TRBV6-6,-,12,CASRGGNYEQYF,TGTGCCAGCCGAGGGGGAAACTACGAGCAGTACTTC
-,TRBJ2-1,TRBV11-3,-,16,CASSLGRLGQNNEQFF,TGTGCCAGCAGCTTAGGTCGATTGGGGCAAAACAATGAGCAGTTCTTC
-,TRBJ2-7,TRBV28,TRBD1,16,CASTHRAGTGAYEQYF,TGTGCCAGCACGCACCGCGCCGGGACAGGAGCCTACGAGCAGTACTTC
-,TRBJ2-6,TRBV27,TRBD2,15,CASSLAGVGANVLTF,TGTGCCAGCAGTTTAGCGGGGGTTGGGGCCAACGTCCTGACTTTC
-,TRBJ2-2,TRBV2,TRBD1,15,CASSFRTGNTGELFF,TGTGCCAGCAGTTTTCGGACAGGGAACACCGGGGAGCTGTTTTTT
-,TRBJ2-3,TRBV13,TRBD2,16,CASSFTSGPATDTQYF,TGTGCCAGCAGCTTTACTAGCGGGCCTGCCACAGATACGCAGTATTTT
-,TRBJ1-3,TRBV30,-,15,CAWSQVPHSGNTIYF,TGTGCCTGGAGCCAGGTCCCACACTCTGGAAACACCATATATTTT
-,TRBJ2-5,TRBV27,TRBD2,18,CASSLGPSTSGDQETQYF,TGTGCCAGCAGTTTGGGCCCTTCGACTAGCGGGGACCAAGAGACCCAGTACTTC
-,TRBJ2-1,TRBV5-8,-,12,CASSRQTNEQFF,TGTGCCAGCAGCAGACAGACCAATGAGCAGTTCTTC
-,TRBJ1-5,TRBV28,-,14,CASSPGGSNQPQHF,TGTGCCAGCAGTCCGGGGGGAAGCAATCAGCCCCAGCATTTT